These 30 T cell receptor beta chains came from one sample sequenced in a study of yellow fever vaccine responses in identical twins (dated by TCRdb to the late 2010s). Receptor amplification or capture employed RT-PCR. Sequencing instrument: Illumina HiSeq 2500. Clones were called with MiXCR by TCRdb after fastp trimmed the public reads at Q25, and only in-frame beta chains were retained. Rows are unified per CDR3 protein, each entry keeping the most common DNA and genes. Recorded for this sample are approximately 2,800 distinct CDR3 sequences; roughly nine tenths of them occurred a single time. The biggest ten clones account for 1.9% of the sample. The sequencing used T cells from blood (PBMCs), unsorted or a sorted subset (not recorded which), collected before or after yellow fever vaccination (not recorded which). Source of these receptors: a female donor who received the yellow fever vaccine.

This clonotype showed up just a few times. The chain joins TRBV12-3 or TRBV12-4 to TRBJ1-1, with 9 bases that match TRBD1. V dropped 7 bases and J dropped 8; count of bases not matched to a gene: 8. This CDR3 region has 13 residues. For the CDR3, the DNA is TGTGCCAGCATTGAACAGGGGGCTGGAGAAGCTTTCTTT. Amino acids: CASIEQGAGEAFF.

The V gene is TRBV11-2, the J gene TRBJ2-7; 13 bases align to TRBD2. The V and J ends lost 5 bases and 3 bases, in that order; junction bases with no gene match: 7. The CDR3 length is 16 residues. CDR1 is SGHAT, CDR2 FQNNGV, per germline. The CDR3 is CASSPRTSGSFYEQYF. Written as DNA, the CDR3 is TGTGCCAGCAGCCCGCGGACTAGCGGGAGCTTCTACGAGCAGTACTTC.

The chain links TRBV18 to TRBJ2-5, with D possibly being TRBD1 or TRBD2 (5 bases each). The CDR3 is made up of 13 amino acids. Germline values: CDR1 KGHSH, CDR2 LQKENI. Trimming removed 9 bases from V and 1 base from J, with 12 bases in between. CDR3 DNA sequence: TGTGCCAGTCGGGGACGGATCCAAGAGACCCAGTACTTC. Amino acid sequence: CASRGRIQETQYF.

As for this clonotype: Germline and junction disagree at one end, which may indicate a read error. The V call is TRBV5-4, the J call TRBJ2-1; 7 bases agree with TRBD2. This CDR3 comprises 15 residues. Germline V gene data show CDR1 as SGHNT and CDR2 as YYREEE (reference sequence). The CDR3 sequence is CASSLTGTTGNEQFF. For the CDR3, the DNA is TGCGCCAGCAGCTTGACCGGGACTACCGGCAATGAGCAGTTCTTC.

This clonotype has only a few counts. The CDR3 sequence: CASSSSANYGYTF. The CDR3, as DNA: TGTGCCAGCAGCTCTTCAGCTAACTATGGCTACACCTTC. V gene TRBV11-3 combines with J gene TRBJ1-2; D ambiguous. Looked up from germline, CDR1 is SGHNT and CDR2 is YENEEA. V lost 4 bases and J 0 bases, leaving 6 bases between the germline ends. This CDR3 region has 13 residues.

The genes are TRBV20-1 and TRBJ2-1, with TRBD2 identical over 10 bases. Germline V gives CDR1 DFQATT, CDR2 SNEGSKA (reference sequence). The CDR3 length is 16 residues. Losses at the gene ends were 0 bases for V and 9 bases for J; bases not matched to a gene: 11. DNA of the CDR3: TGCAGTGCTAGAGATACTGGGGCTAGCGGGAGAAGTGAGCAGTTCTTC. Residues: CSARDTGASGRSEQFF.

The chain uses TRBV9 and TRBJ2-2; the match to TRBD1 covers 9 bases. The ends lost 3 bases at V and 0 bases at J; junction bases unmatched: 6. Germline V gives CDR1 SGDLS, CDR2 YYNGEE. The CDR3 has 17 residues. The CDR3 region is CASSAPGQGSNTGELFF. For the CDR3, the DNA is TGTGCCAGCAGCGCACCGGGACAGGGATCGAACACCGGGGAGCTGTTTTTT.

This clonotype was seen a single time. This sequence joins TRBV18 and TRBJ2-1; D is unclear. This CDR3 has 14 amino acids. The V gene's germline CDR1 is KGHSH and CDR2 LQKENI. Deletions cut 2 bases from V and 10 bases from J, with 15 bases between. This CDR3 is CASSPFDISSEQFF. CDR3 bases: TGTGCCAGCTCACCATTCGACATATCAAGCGAGCAGTTCTTC. The full variable domain, rest sourced from reference TRBV18 and TRBJ2-1, is NAGVMQNPRHLVRRRGQEARLRCSPMKGHSHVYWYRQLPEEGLKFMVYLQKENIIDESGMPKERFSAEFPKEGPSILRIQQVVRGDSAAYFCASSPFDISSEQFFGPGTRLTVL.

V is TRBV3-1 and J is TRBJ1-1, with D tentatively TRBD1 (6 bases). CDR3 length: 14 residues. Between the trimmed V and J ends, which lost 0 bases and 10 bases, there was a span of 15 bases. From germline, CDR1 is LGHDT and CDR2 YNNKEL (reference sequence). The CDR3 bases are TGTGCCAGCAGCCAAGATCCCGGACAGAGGGGAGCTTTCTTT. As protein: CASSQDPGQRGAFF.

V usage is TRBV12-3 or TRBV12-4 and J usage is TRBJ2-1; TRBD2 matches at 9 bases. There are 17 residues in the CDR3. The V and J ends lost 3 bases and 7 bases, in that order; junction bases with no gene match: 13. In DNA form, the CDR3 reads TGTGCCAGCAGTTTCCCCCTTATAGCGGGGGTGTGGAATGAGCAGTTCTTC. Its translation: CASSFPLIAGVWNEQFF.

The V gene is TRBV5-6, the J gene TRBJ1-2; TRBD1 aligns across 10 bases. After removal of 3 bases from V and 7 bases from J, the junction contained 3 bases not matched to a gene. The CDR3 totals 13 residues. The germline CDR1 and CDR2 sequences are SGHDT and YYEEEE. In DNA, the CDR3 is TGTGCCAGCAGCTCGACAGGGGGCAGTGGCTACACCTTC. Encoded protein: CASSSTGGSGYTF.

The chain uses TRBV11-1 and TRBJ2-2; D possibly corresponds to TRBD1 (5 bases). Deletions cut 6 bases from V and 0 bases from J, with 14 bases between. Looked up from germline, CDR1 is SGHAT and CDR2 is FQDESV (reference sequence). CDR3 size: 16 residues. In DNA, the CDR3 is TGTGCCAGCAGGACAGACAGAAGAGCGAACACCGGGGAGCTGTTTTTT. Encoded protein: CASRTDRRANTGELFF.

The chain has TRBV11-1 and TRBJ1-5; D possibly corresponds to TRBD1 (5 bases). The germline V gene encodes CDR1 SGHAT and CDR2 FQDESV (reference sequence). The ends were cut back, 6 bases at V and 0 bases at J, with 9 bases in the middle. This CDR3 has 14 residues. DNA of the CDR3: TGTGCCAGCAGACTCGGGGGTAGCAATCAGCCCCAGCATTTT. Encoded protein: CASRLGGSNQPQHF.

The chain combines TRBV15 with TRBJ1-1; D may be TRBD1 (6 bases). The ends were cut back, 3 bases at V and 7 bases at J, with 18 bases in the middle. Germline CDR1 is LNHNV and CDR2 is YYDKDF (reference sequence). The CDR3 has 15 residues. CDR3 bases: TGTGCCACCAGCAGGGGGTGGGGGGCGCCGGGTGAAGCTTTCTTT. Amino acids: CATSRGWGAPGEAFF.

The chain carries TRBV6-1 and TRBJ1-2; D gene ambiguous. The germline gives CDR1 MNHNS, CDR2 SASEGT. The V end was cut by 8 bases, the J end by 7 bases, with 17 bases between. This CDR3 contains 13 residues. The CDR3 here is CASRLESYGGYTF. The CDR3 region has the DNA TGTGCCAGCCGCCTCGAAAGCTATGGTGGCTACACCTTC.

V and J are TRBV10-2 and TRBJ2-7; TRBD2 aligns across 11 bases. Germline V gene lookup returns CDR1 WSHSY and CDR2 SAAADI. V gave up 6 bases and J gave up 6 bases; unmatched junction bases: 10. The CDR3 is 15 amino acids. CDR3 protein: CASSATTSGKLEQYF. In DNA form, the CDR3 reads TGCGCCAGCAGCGCAACGACTAGCGGGAAACTCGAGCAGTACTTC.

The chain joins TRBV7-9 to TRBJ1-5; 10 bases agree with TRBD1. Germline trimming cut 6 bases from V and 6 bases from J; bases unmatched to any gene: 8. The CDR3 totals 15 residues. Germline V gene data show CDR1 as SEHNR and CDR2 as FQNEAQ (reference sequence). CDR3 in amino acids: CASSPVGTGVQPQHF. The DNA for the CDR3 is TGTGCCAGCAGTCCGGTTGGGACAGGGGTTCAGCCCCAGCATTTT.

The V gene is TRBV28, the J gene TRBJ2-5, with no clear D. Per germline, CDR1 MDHEN and CDR2 SYDVKM. With 5 bases removed from V and 2 bases from J, the gap between germline ends came to 15 bases. CDR3 length: 15 residues. The CDR3 sequence: CASSPTRTRQETQYF. DNA of the CDR3: TGTGCCAGCAGTCCTACCCGGACGCGACAAGAGACCCAGTACTTC.

The chain couples TRBV18 to TRBJ2-1, with 7 nucleotides matching TRBD1. Trimming removed 5 bases from V and 6 bases from J; junction bases left unmatched: 4. The CDR3 length is 13 residues. Germline-derived CDR1 and CDR2 are KGHSH and LQKENI. CDR3 sequence (DNA): TGTGCCAGCTCATTCACAGGGGCCAATGAGCAGTTCTTC. This gives the protein CASSFTGANEQFF.

This clonotype was observed a single time. This rearrangement joins TRBV4-1 to TRBJ2-7, with D perhaps assigned TRBD1 or TRBD2 (6 bases each). V lost 2 bases and J lost 1, with 15 bases in between. The CDR3 runs 16 residues. The germline CDR1 and CDR2 sequences are MGHRA and YSYEKL. CDR3: CASSQWGLAISYEQYF. The CDR3 DNA follows: TGCGCCAGCAGCCAATGGGGGCTAGCGATATCCTACGAGCAGTACTTC.

The chain couples TRBV18 to TRBJ2-1; 8 nucleotides line up with TRBD1. V gave up 0 bases and J gave up 6 bases; unmatched junction bases: 7. There are 16 residues in the CDR3. The V gene's germline CDR1 is KGHSH and CDR2 LQKENI. The CDR3 DNA is TGTGCCAGCTCACCACCACCAGGGGGCGTCGGCAATGAGCAGTTCTTC. As protein: CASSPPPGGVGNEQFF. Full variable domain (remainder filled in from reference TRBV18 and TRBJ2-1): NAGVMQNPRHLVRRRGQEARLRCSPMKGHSHVYWYRQLPEEGLKFMVYLQKENIIDESGMPKERFSAEFPKEGPSILRIQQVVRGDSAAYFCASSPPPGGVGNEQFFGPGTRLTVL.

CDR3 in amino acids: CASSPPSAEQFF. The CDR3 DNA reads TGTGCCAGCAGCCCGCCTAGCGCTGAGCAGTTCTTC. V and J are TRBV7-6 and TRBJ2-1; maybe TRBD2 (6 bases). The CDR3 consists of 12 residues. Trimming removed 5 bases at V and 9 bases at J, with 11 bases between. Germline assignment: CDR1 SGHVS and CDR2 FNYEAQ.

The chain recombines TRBV18 with TRBJ2-7, with D tentatively TRBD1 (5 bases). V lost 4 bases, J lost 7 bases, and 11 bases lay in between. The CDR3 runs 12 residues. CDR1 and CDR2 (germline): KGHSH, LQKENI. The CDR3: CASSLRTGEQYV. The CDR3 DNA is TGTGCCAGCTCACTGCGAACAGGAGAGCAGTACGTC.

The V call is TRBV12-3 or TRBV12-4, the J call TRBJ2-1; 7 positions match TRBD2. V dropped 6 bases and J dropped 1; count of bases not matched to a gene: 6. This CDR3 has 15 residues. The chain's CDR3 is CASRGAGRSYNEQFF. Written as DNA, the CDR3 is TGTGCCAGCAGGGGAGCGGGACGGTCCTACAATGAGCAGTTCTTC.

The gene calls are TRBV11-3 and TRBJ1-6; 7 nucleotides line up with TRBD1. Trimming took 5 bases from V and 11 from J; bases not matched to a gene: 12. CDR1 SGHNT and CDR2 YENEEA come from the germline V gene. The CDR3 runs to 15 residues. The CDR3 nucleotides are TGTGCCAGCAGCCACACGACAGGGAGTTTGACACCCCTCCACTTT. The encoded protein is CASSHTTGSLTPLHF.

V usage is TRBV18 and J usage is TRBJ2-3; D might be TRBD1 or TRBD2, each matching 5 bases. Germline V gene data show CDR1 as KGHSH and CDR2 as LQKENI. This CDR3 is 16 amino acids long. Trimming took 3 bases from V and 0 from J, leaving 13 bases between them. CDR3 residues: CASSPGTEGSTDTQYF. The DNA of the CDR3 is TGTGCCAGCTCACCCGGGACCGAAGGCAGCACAGATACGCAGTATTTT.

CDR3 sequence (DNA): TGCGCCAGCAGAGGAAGTGGCGGTGGAAACACCATATATTTT. Its translation: CASRGSGGGNTIYF. V and J are TRBV23-1 and TRBJ1-3; D is undetermined. TRBV23-1 is an open reading frame whose function is uncertain. V gave up 6 bases and J gave up 3 bases, with 12 bases separating them. The CDR3 has 14 residues.

The V gene is TRBV20-1, the J gene TRBJ1-1; perhaps TRBD1 as D (5 bases). The V end was cut by 4 bases, the J end by 0 bases, with 9 bases between. Germline-derived CDR1 and CDR2 are DFQATT and SNEGSKA (reference sequence). The CDR3 runs 13 residues. The CDR3 reads CSATGTVNTEAFF. The CDR3 nucleotides are TGCAGTGCTACCGGGACGGTGAACACTGAAGCTTTCTTT.

V usage is TRBV18 and J usage is TRBJ2-1; TRBD2 matches at 14 bases. V was clipped by 0 bases and J by 7 bases; unmatched bases: 5. The germline V gene encodes CDR1 KGHSH and CDR2 LQKENI. The CDR3 is made up of 17 amino acids. The chain's CDR3 is CASSPPTSGGAKNEQFF. The CDR3 coding sequence is TGTGCCAGCTCACCACCGACTAGCGGGGGGGCGAAAAATGAGCAGTTCTTC.

The V gene is TRBV7-3, the J gene TRBJ2-3; 12 bases match TRBD2. The V gene's germline CDR1 is SGHTA and CDR2 FQGTGA. The CDR3 has 18 amino acids. Losses at the gene ends were 1 base for V and 6 bases for J; bases not matched to a gene: 11. CDR3 residues: CASSLNAVLAGGRDTQYF. CDR3 nucleotides: TGTGCCAGCAGCTTAAACGCGGTACTAGCGGGAGGAAGGGATACGCAGTATTTT.